This TCR beta chain was identified during a study of blood T cells in healthy people across ages (dated by TCRdb to between 2014 and 2016). Background on the whole study: In model experiments, template switching captured roughly one uniquely barcoded TCR beta cDNA molecule for every two T cells. Donors were grouped into four age groups: young (average roughly 16 years), middle-aged (about 40), aged (around 60) and long-lived (less than 85). The study measured age-related changes in TCR beta repertoire diversity using deep sequencing normalized with unique cDNA molecular identifiers. To avoid experimental bias, donors of different ages were randomly spread across the sequencing lanes. For two donors (one aged 18 to 29 and one aged 80 or older), the study analyzed two additional independent replicas of 1 million unique cDNA reads from the same blood draw.

Donors were about 36 systemically healthy Caucasian individuals from Russia aged 6 to 90 years. Around 10 milliliters of peripheral blood were drawn from each donor into EDTA-treated Vacutainer tubes. Ficoll-Paque density-gradient centrifugation was used to isolate PBMCs, with at least 6 million per sample. Trizol reagent was used to extract total RNA from the PBMCs, yielding at least 6 micrograms per sample. For every donor, an aliquot of PBMCs went through flow cytometry to measure the percentages of naive CD45RAhigh/CD27high T cells. This clonotype appeared a few times. Its antigen is not yet known. Per-base quality was not reported, and no clone a single base away is much larger than it. Results and caveats for the whole study, not just this receptor: Because donor CMV infection status was unknown, age-related changes in expanded clonotypes were potentially confounded. Estimates of total diversity from one million sequenced T cells were regarded as lower bounds and underestimates. There was a strong correlation between observed TCR beta diversity and the percentage of naive T cells measured by flow cytometry. Conclusive comparison of naive and antigen-experienced compartments was prevented by the profiling of bulk unsorted PBMCs. Compared with the aged group, the long-lived group had more naive CD4+ T cells, fewer expanded clones and increased TCR diversity, a pattern suggesting age selection. Observed TCR beta diversity per million T cells fell roughly linearly with age, and a significant reduction was already apparent by age around 36.

Deletion took 2 bases off V and 1 base off J, with a span of 12 bases between the germline ends. Reading the germline V gene gives CDR1 SGHDT and CDR2 YYEEEE. The CDR3 goes from the cysteine to the phenylalanine over 15 residues. CDR3 DNA is the only sequence kept; it has 45 bases, read in frame from the first base. The library was made by 5' RACE. Reads for this sample came from an Illumina HiSeq 2500. The second PCR ran for about 6 to 12 cycles and used a J-beta primer mix along with a sample-barcoded 5' primer. Each TCR beta cDNA molecule received a unique molecular identifier from a template-switch 5' adaptor carrying 12 random nucleotides. Each sample yielded at least 2.5 million CDR3-containing paired-end reads. First-strand cDNA synthesis was performed from all RNA using the Mint cDNA synthesis kit, with priming by a TRBC-specific oligonucleotide. After uracil-DNA glycosylase treatment, a first 18-cycle PCR used universal primers M1SS and BC2_uni_R on all cDNA. Per the original workflow: Each sample was normalized by randomly selecting 1 million high-quality reads, each carrying a distinct molecular identifier. Instead of being binned into consensus sequences, reads that shared molecular identifiers were thrown out. MiTCR, set to a Q25 quality threshold and the strictest error-elimination algorithm, was used for CDR3 identification, clonotype clustering and error correction. A nonparametric unseen species model using Euler transformation provided a lower-bound estimate of total TCR beta diversity. The public reads were quality trimmed at Q25 with fastp and then assembled into clones with MiXCR by TCRdb, keeping productive beta chains. CDR3 protein sequences are deduplicated, and each keeps its most common genes and DNA. The V and J calls and clone size are TCRdb's, not the authors'. The sample table lists fewer than 950,000 distinct CDR3 sequences, about 37% of them with a count of one. The top ten hold about an eighth of the sample.

The clonotype originates from a man aged 18 to 29 in good health. Sequences were obtained from blood. The V and J segments used are TRBV5-6 and TRBJ2-5; the best D guess is TRBD2, with 6 bases matching. CDR3 loop: CASSFLQGGQETQYF. The bases read TGTGCCAGCAGCTTTTTGCAGGGAGGCCAAGAGACCCAGTACTTC.